Listed below are T cell receptor beta chains from one sample, sequenced in a study of T cell repertoires in cytomegalovirus infection. Their antigens are not known. TCRdb processed the reads anew with MiXCR; each CDR3 protein has one entry. The sample has some 500,000 distinct CDR3 sequences, 30% to 35% seen once. Sequencing was performed on cultured PBMCs, taken from culture after CMV antigen stimulation. The receptors here all came from a human donor in good health (CMV status not recorded). Some clones in this sample may be carry-over from other donors' samples. Both conserved end residues are part of each CDR3. The D gene is left open where the match is weak. The size of a clone is reported for some rows only, either as once, few or many, or as a class for expanded clones.

clone_size	v_call	j_call	d_call	cdr3_aa	cdr3_nt
-	TRBV4-1	TRBJ1-2	TRBD1	CASSQGDRANYGYTF	TGCGCCAGCAGCCAAGGAGACAGGGCTAACTATGGCTACACCTTC
-	TRBV4-3	TRBJ2-1	TRBD2	CASSQVGASGTYEQFF	TGCGCCAGCAGCCAAGTAGGGGCTAGCGGGACCTATGAGCAGTTCTTC
few	TRBV19	TRBJ1-1	-	CASSPNGQLNTEAFF	TGTGCCAGTAGTCCTAACGGACAGTTGAACACTGAAGCTTTCTTT
-	TRBV12-3/TRBV12-4	TRBJ1-5	-	CASSLNLGGREGNQPQHF	TGTGCCAGCAGTTTAAATCTGGGGGGCCGTGAGGGGAATCAGCCCCAGCATTTT
few	TRBV27	TRBJ2-4	-	CASSERTLAKNIQYF	TGTGCCAGCAGCGAGCGAACCCTAGCCAAAAACATTCAGTACTTC
few	TRBV3-1	TRBJ2-7	-	CASSYRGTDSYEQYF	TGTGCCAGCAGCTATAGAGGGACCGACTCCTACGAGCAGTACTTC
-	TRBV11-2	TRBJ2-1	TRBD2	CASSLRSRLAGEVEQFF	TGTGCCAGCAGCTTACGTTCGAGACTAGCGGGAGAGGTTGAGCAGTTCTTC
many	TRBV7-2	TRBJ2-1	-	CASSPQGSWDNEQFF	TGTGCCAGCAGCCCTCAGGGGTCTTGGGACAATGAGCAGTTCTTC
-	TRBV27	TRBJ1-6	TRBD1	CANSTGQGRSYNSPLHF	TGTGCCAACAGTACTGGACAGGGAAGAAGCTATAATTCACCCCTCCACTTT
-	TRBV6-8	TRBJ2-1	TRBD1	CASSYGTGGGNEQFF	TGTGCCAGCAGTTATGGGACAGGAGGTGGCAATGAGCAGTTCTTC
few	TRBV4-1	TRBJ1-1	-	CASSQEGPRNTEAFF	TGCGCCAGCAGCCAAGAGGGTCCCCGGAACACTGAAGCTTTCTTT
-	TRBV7-2	TRBJ1-1	-	CASSGDTNTEAFF	TGTGCCAGCAGCGGGGACACCAACACTGAAGCTTTCTTT
-	TRBV7-2	TRBJ2-1	TRBD2	CASSSGLARHNEQFF	TGTGCCAGCAGCTCGGGACTAGCGCGCCACAATGAGCAGTTCTTC
-	TRBV4-3	TRBJ1-1	-	CASSQVWVAHTEAFF	TGCGCCAGCAGCCAAGTATGGGTAGCCCACACTGAAGCTTTCTTT
-	TRBV7-9	TRBJ1-2	-	CASSFGQPNYGYTF	TGTGCCAGCAGCTTCGGACAGCCTAACTATGGCTACACCTTC
-	TRBV7-2	TRBJ1-6	-	CASSLDGQPYNSPLHF	TGTGCCAGCAGCTTAGATGGACAGCCTTATAATTCACCCCTCCACTTT
-	TRBV20-1	TRBJ2-1	TRBD2	CSASRGTSGNHNEQFF	TGCAGTGCTAGCCGAGGGACTAGCGGGAACCACAATGAGCAGTTCTTC
few	TRBV6-6	TRBJ2-6	-	CASGTGSGANVLTF	TGTGCCAGCGGTACAGGGTCTGGGGCCAACGTCCTGACTTTC
few	TRBV28	TRBJ2-2	-	CASSLRSGELFF	TGTGCCAGCAGTTTAAGGAGCGGGGAGCTGTTTTTT
-	TRBV7-7	TRBJ2-1	TRBD2	CASSLDSGRPTSYNEQFF	TGTGCTAGCAGCTTAGACAGCGGGAGGCCCACCTCCTACAATGAGCAGTTCTTC